The 21 T cell receptor beta chains below were found in one sample sequenced in a study of radiotherapy plus CTLA-4 blockade in lung cancer. TCRdb's copy holds only in-frame clones and misses some; the assay was immunoSEQ multiplex PCR. The sample holds roughly 92,000 clones, around 86% seen once. Sequenced material: peripheral blood, taken from a patient treated with radiotherapy plus ipilimumab. Receptors originate from a human donor with non-small cell lung cancer who had a partial response to radiotherapy plus ipilimumab.

Concerning this clone itself: The junction does not match germline at one end; this may be a read error. The chain uses TRBV28 and TRBJ2-7; 8 nucleotides line up with TRBD2. Germline V gene sequence: CDR1 MDHEN, CDR2 SYDVKM. The CDR3 is 14 residues long. The CDR3 region has the DNA TGTGCCAGCGGGGGCGCGGGAGGCAGTTACGAGCAGTGCTTC. This gives the protein CASGGAGGSYEQCF.

The chain couples TRBV2 to TRBJ1-1, with 9 nucleotides matching TRBD1. J was trimmed by 4 bases and V by 4 bases; bases with no gene match: 4. The CDR3 runs 14 residues. In germline, CDR1 is SNHLY, CDR2 FYNNEI. The CDR3 loop reads CASSGDRAATEAFF. In nucleotides, the CDR3 is TGTGCCAGCAGTGGGGACAGGGCGGCCACTGAAGCTTTCTTT.

The CDR3 spells CASSQGSDSFNEQFF. The CDR3 DNA follows: TGTGCCAGCAGCCAGGGTTCCGACTCTTTCAATGAGCAGTTCTTC. This chain joins TRBV7-2 and TRBJ2-1; the D gene is possibly TRBD1 (5 bases). Trimming removed 5 bases from V and 6 bases from J, with 17 bases in between. Germline assignment: CDR1 SGHTA and CDR2 FQGNSA. This CDR3 is built from 15 residues.

The chain combines TRBV6-5 with TRBJ1-5; D ambiguous. With 0 bases removed from V and 0 bases from J, the gap between germline ends came to 6 bases. Per the germline V gene, CDR1 is MNHEY and CDR2 is SVGAGI. This CDR3 comprises 15 residues. In nucleotides, the CDR3 is TGTGCCAGCAGTTACTCCTTAAATAGCAATCAGCCCCAGCATTTT. This codes for CASSYSLNSNQPQHF.

V gene TRBV11-2 combines with J gene TRBJ1-5, with 10 bases aligning to TRBD1. With 8 bases clipped from V and 2 bases from J, the junction kept 0 bases outside the gene matches. The V gene's germline CDR1 is SGHAT and CDR2 FQNNGV. The CDR3 length is 13 residues. CDR3 loop: CASGTGGNQPQHF. CDR3 bases: TGTGCCAGCGGGACAGGGGGCAATCAGCCCCAGCATTTT.

The J gene is TRBJ1-3, the V gene TRBV4-1, with D possibly being TRBD1 (5 bases). Trimming took 0 bases from V and 7 from J, leaving 19 bases between them. CDR1 and CDR2 (germline): MGHRA, YSYEKL. The CDR3 has 17 residues. CDR3 in DNA: TGCGCCAGCAGCCAAGATCATCTCGTGCTTCGGGGGAACACCATATATTTT. Its protein is CASSQDHLVLRGNTIYF.

This chain links TRBV2 with TRBJ2-4, with 10 bases that match TRBD2. Unmatched junction bases numbered 10, after V lost 5 bases and J lost 9 bases. Germline V gene sequence: CDR1 SNHLY, CDR2 FYNNEI. This CDR3 has 15 residues. CDR3 coding DNA: TGTGCCAGCAGTTTGATGAGCGGGAGGGAGGTCATTCAGTACTTC. This encodes CASSLMSGREVIQYF.

The chain is built from TRBV7-3 and TRBJ2-4, with D unresolved. Trimming left V 1 base short and J 3 bases short, with 10 bases between. CDR3 length equals 15 residues. From germline, CDR1 is SGHTA and CDR2 FQGTGA. DNA for the CDR3: TGTGCCAGCAGCTTAAGTCCAGGAAGCAAAAACATTCAGTACTTC. Translating it yields CASSLSPGSKNIQYF.

The chain carries TRBV6-6 and TRBJ1-1, with 7 nucleotides matching TRBD1. The CDR3 totals 14 residues. V lost 8 bases and J lost 6; bases outside the gene matches: 12. CDR1 and CDR2 (germline): MNHNY, SVGAGI (reference sequence). The CDR3 protein is CASGQGGSNAEAFF. The CDR3 nucleotides read TGTGCCAGCGGTCAAGGGGGCTCCAATGCTGAAGCTTTCTTT.

The chain employs TRBV27 and TRBJ1-4; D gene uncertain. Germline values: CDR1 MNHEY, CDR2 SMNVEV (reference sequence). V lost 5 bases and J lost 6, with 7 bases in between. There are 12 residues in the CDR3. The CDR3 nucleotides read TGTGCCAGCAGTCTACAGCATGAAAAACTGTTTTTT. Residues: CASSLQHEKLFF. Together with reference TRBV27 and TRBJ1-4, the CDR3 gives the full variable domain: EAQVTQNPRYLITVTGKKLTVTCSQNMNHEYMSWYRQDPGLGLRQIYYSMNVEVTDKGDVPEGYKVSRKEKRNFPLILESPSPNQTSLYFCASSLQHEKLFFGSGTQLSVL.

This clone was counted a single time. The V gene is TRBV12-5, the J gene TRBJ2-7; D not certain. This CDR3 is built from 15 residues. Germline CDR1 LGHNT, CDR2 FRNRAP. With 0 bases removed from V and 1 base from J, the gap between germline ends came to 10 bases. The DNA of the CDR3 is TGTGCTAGTGGTTTGGTACTTGCCAGGTCCTACGAGCAGTACGTC. It specifies CASGLVLARSYEQYV.

The chain links TRBV2 to TRBJ2-5; no clear D gene. CDR3 size: 15 residues. The V end was cut by 2 bases, the J end by 0 bases, with 10 bases between. Per germline, CDR1 SNHLY and CDR2 FYNNEI. CDR3 sequence reads: CASSEFSTYQETQYF. CDR3 in DNA: TGTGCCAGCAGTGAATTTAGTACGTACCAAGAGACCCAGTACTTC. Filled out from reference TRBV2 and TRBJ2-5, the complete variable domain reads EPEVTQTPSHQVTQMGQEVILRCVPISNHLYFYWYRQILGQKVEFLVSFYNNEISEKSEIFDDQFSVERPDGSNFTLKIRSTKLEDSAMYFCASSEFSTYQETQYFGPGTRLLVL.

CDR3 sequence (DNA): TGTGCCAGCTCACAAAAAGCGGGGGCGAGCTCCTACGAGCAGTACTTC. Amino acid sequence: CASSQKAGASSYEQYF. The chain joins TRBV18 to TRBJ2-7; 8 nucleotides line up with TRBD2. The CDR3 has 16 residues. Looked up from germline, CDR1 is KGHSH and CDR2 is LQKENI. Trimming took 4 bases from V and 0 from J; bases not matched to a gene: 8.

This rearrangement joins TRBV11-2 to TRBJ2-1; 8 bases are a match to TRBD2. This CDR3 contains 15 residues. V was clipped by 5 bases and J by 2 bases; unmatched bases: 5. The germline CDR1 and CDR2 sequences are SGHAT and FQNNGV. The CDR3 here is CASSRGREAYNEQFF. The CDR3 DNA reads TGTGCCAGCAGCCGCGGGCGGGAGGCCTACAATGAGCAGTTCTTC.

The J gene is TRBJ2-7, the V gene TRBV19; D is perhaps TRBD2 (6 bases). Per germline, CDR1 LNHDA and CDR2 SQIVND (reference sequence). Trimming shortened V by 9 bases and J by 0 bases, and 12 bases separated the two germline ends. The CDR3 is made up of 13 amino acids. This CDR3 reads CARYRDSSYEQYV. DNA of the CDR3: TGTGCCAGGTACCGGGACTCCTCCTACGAGCAGTACGTC.

The chain uses TRBV6-5 and TRBJ2-1, with D maybe TRBD2 (5 bases). V was clipped by 5 bases and J by 8 bases, with 13 bases between them. Germline V gives CDR1 MNHEY, CDR2 SVGAGI. The CDR3 contains 13 residues. For the CDR3, the DNA is TGTGCCAGCAGTCGGACTGGGATCCATGAGCAGTTCTTC. Amino acids: CASSRTGIHEQFF.

The CDR3 region has the DNA TGTGCCAGCAGCTTGGGCCTAGGGGATGAGACCCAGTACTTC. Encoded protein: CASSLGLGDETQYF. The rearrangement joins TRBV5-4 to TRBJ2-5; TRBD1 is a possible D gene (5 bases). Germline V gene lookup returns CDR1 SGHNT and CDR2 YYREEE (reference sequence). The ends were cut back, 0 bases at V and 5 bases at J, with 11 bases in the middle. The CDR3 sequence is 14 residues long.

V is TRBV18 and J is TRBJ1-2, with TRBD1 identical over 10 bases. CDR1 and CDR2 from the germline V gene are KGHSH and LQKENI. This CDR3 spans 18 amino acids. Trimming cost V 1 base and J 4 bases; bases outside gene matches: 12. The CDR3 DNA reads TGTGCCAGCTCACCACGGGGGAATCGACAGGGGGCTGGCTATGGCTACACCTTC. This codes for CASSPRGNRQGAGYGYTF.

The chain employs TRBV4-1 and TRBJ1-5, with D perhaps TRBD1 (5 bases). The CDR3 is 15 amino acids. Germline V lookup: CDR1 MGHRA, CDR2 YSYEKL. The V end lost 3 bases, the J end lost 3 bases, and 12 bases lay between the germline ends. In nucleotides, the CDR3 is TGCGCCAGCAGCCATGGACACCGTACCAATCAGCCCCAGCATTTT. This translates into CASSHGHRTNQPQHF.

The chain carries TRBV6-5 and TRBJ2-7; weak D call: TRBD2 (6 bases). The CDR3 consists of 14 residues. Between the trimmed V and J ends, which lost 8 bases and 3 bases, there was a span of 17 bases. Per the germline V gene, CDR1 is MNHEY and CDR2 is SVGAGI. CDR3 in amino acids: CASGGQGRGYEQYF. In DNA form, the CDR3 reads TGTGCCAGCGGAGGGCAGGGTCGGGGCTACGAGCAGTACTTC.

The gene calls are TRBV19 and TRBJ2-2; 15 bases fit TRBD2. The trim removed 8 bases at V and 3 bases at J, leaving 7 bases unmatched. Germline V gives CDR1 LNHDA, CDR2 SQIVND (reference sequence). There are 17 residues in the CDR3. As DNA, the CDR3 is TGTGCCAGTTCGGGACTAGCGGGAGGAATATACACCGGGGAGCTGTTTTTT. Translating gives CASSGLAGGIYTGELFF.